The clone carrying this T cell receptor beta chain occurred many times. Antigen: not known. V dropped 0 bases and J dropped 3 bases, with 14 bases sitting between them. This CDR3 region has 16 residues. Germline V gives CDR1 LGHNA, CDR2 YNFKEQ. TCRdb ran MiXCR on the RACE reads and lists one entry per CDR3 protein. The data contain around 160,000 distinct CDR3 sequences, approximately 15% of them singletons. The sample belongs to a study of human T cells and chemical hapten exposure. Across the whole study: An area of 2 cm by roughly 2 cm on upper inner arm skin received 2% DPC for sensitization. DPC (0.01%) was patch tested on the upper back and read at 6 days. Alopecia areata, totalis or universalis affected patients who were mostly female. Study-wide findings and caveats: While controls formed fewer of them, expanded TCRs formed significantly more large CDR3 similarity clusters.

Time point reported: patch test 1, 2 weeks after DPC sensitization. Noted treatment: therapeutic diphenylcyclopropenone sensitization with weekly scalp DPC. The rearrangement uses TRBV4-2 and TRBJ1-2, with unresolved D. Sequenced here: whole blood, sampled in connection with sensitization to the hapten diphenylcyclopropenone (DPC). The origin of this receptor is a woman in her twenties or thirties with alopecia areata. Some clones in this sample may be carry-over from other donors' samples. In DNA form, the CDR3 reads TGTGCCAGCAGCCAAGATGCGGCTGTTGGGTACTATGGCTACACCTTC. Protein product: CASSQDAAVGYYGYTF.